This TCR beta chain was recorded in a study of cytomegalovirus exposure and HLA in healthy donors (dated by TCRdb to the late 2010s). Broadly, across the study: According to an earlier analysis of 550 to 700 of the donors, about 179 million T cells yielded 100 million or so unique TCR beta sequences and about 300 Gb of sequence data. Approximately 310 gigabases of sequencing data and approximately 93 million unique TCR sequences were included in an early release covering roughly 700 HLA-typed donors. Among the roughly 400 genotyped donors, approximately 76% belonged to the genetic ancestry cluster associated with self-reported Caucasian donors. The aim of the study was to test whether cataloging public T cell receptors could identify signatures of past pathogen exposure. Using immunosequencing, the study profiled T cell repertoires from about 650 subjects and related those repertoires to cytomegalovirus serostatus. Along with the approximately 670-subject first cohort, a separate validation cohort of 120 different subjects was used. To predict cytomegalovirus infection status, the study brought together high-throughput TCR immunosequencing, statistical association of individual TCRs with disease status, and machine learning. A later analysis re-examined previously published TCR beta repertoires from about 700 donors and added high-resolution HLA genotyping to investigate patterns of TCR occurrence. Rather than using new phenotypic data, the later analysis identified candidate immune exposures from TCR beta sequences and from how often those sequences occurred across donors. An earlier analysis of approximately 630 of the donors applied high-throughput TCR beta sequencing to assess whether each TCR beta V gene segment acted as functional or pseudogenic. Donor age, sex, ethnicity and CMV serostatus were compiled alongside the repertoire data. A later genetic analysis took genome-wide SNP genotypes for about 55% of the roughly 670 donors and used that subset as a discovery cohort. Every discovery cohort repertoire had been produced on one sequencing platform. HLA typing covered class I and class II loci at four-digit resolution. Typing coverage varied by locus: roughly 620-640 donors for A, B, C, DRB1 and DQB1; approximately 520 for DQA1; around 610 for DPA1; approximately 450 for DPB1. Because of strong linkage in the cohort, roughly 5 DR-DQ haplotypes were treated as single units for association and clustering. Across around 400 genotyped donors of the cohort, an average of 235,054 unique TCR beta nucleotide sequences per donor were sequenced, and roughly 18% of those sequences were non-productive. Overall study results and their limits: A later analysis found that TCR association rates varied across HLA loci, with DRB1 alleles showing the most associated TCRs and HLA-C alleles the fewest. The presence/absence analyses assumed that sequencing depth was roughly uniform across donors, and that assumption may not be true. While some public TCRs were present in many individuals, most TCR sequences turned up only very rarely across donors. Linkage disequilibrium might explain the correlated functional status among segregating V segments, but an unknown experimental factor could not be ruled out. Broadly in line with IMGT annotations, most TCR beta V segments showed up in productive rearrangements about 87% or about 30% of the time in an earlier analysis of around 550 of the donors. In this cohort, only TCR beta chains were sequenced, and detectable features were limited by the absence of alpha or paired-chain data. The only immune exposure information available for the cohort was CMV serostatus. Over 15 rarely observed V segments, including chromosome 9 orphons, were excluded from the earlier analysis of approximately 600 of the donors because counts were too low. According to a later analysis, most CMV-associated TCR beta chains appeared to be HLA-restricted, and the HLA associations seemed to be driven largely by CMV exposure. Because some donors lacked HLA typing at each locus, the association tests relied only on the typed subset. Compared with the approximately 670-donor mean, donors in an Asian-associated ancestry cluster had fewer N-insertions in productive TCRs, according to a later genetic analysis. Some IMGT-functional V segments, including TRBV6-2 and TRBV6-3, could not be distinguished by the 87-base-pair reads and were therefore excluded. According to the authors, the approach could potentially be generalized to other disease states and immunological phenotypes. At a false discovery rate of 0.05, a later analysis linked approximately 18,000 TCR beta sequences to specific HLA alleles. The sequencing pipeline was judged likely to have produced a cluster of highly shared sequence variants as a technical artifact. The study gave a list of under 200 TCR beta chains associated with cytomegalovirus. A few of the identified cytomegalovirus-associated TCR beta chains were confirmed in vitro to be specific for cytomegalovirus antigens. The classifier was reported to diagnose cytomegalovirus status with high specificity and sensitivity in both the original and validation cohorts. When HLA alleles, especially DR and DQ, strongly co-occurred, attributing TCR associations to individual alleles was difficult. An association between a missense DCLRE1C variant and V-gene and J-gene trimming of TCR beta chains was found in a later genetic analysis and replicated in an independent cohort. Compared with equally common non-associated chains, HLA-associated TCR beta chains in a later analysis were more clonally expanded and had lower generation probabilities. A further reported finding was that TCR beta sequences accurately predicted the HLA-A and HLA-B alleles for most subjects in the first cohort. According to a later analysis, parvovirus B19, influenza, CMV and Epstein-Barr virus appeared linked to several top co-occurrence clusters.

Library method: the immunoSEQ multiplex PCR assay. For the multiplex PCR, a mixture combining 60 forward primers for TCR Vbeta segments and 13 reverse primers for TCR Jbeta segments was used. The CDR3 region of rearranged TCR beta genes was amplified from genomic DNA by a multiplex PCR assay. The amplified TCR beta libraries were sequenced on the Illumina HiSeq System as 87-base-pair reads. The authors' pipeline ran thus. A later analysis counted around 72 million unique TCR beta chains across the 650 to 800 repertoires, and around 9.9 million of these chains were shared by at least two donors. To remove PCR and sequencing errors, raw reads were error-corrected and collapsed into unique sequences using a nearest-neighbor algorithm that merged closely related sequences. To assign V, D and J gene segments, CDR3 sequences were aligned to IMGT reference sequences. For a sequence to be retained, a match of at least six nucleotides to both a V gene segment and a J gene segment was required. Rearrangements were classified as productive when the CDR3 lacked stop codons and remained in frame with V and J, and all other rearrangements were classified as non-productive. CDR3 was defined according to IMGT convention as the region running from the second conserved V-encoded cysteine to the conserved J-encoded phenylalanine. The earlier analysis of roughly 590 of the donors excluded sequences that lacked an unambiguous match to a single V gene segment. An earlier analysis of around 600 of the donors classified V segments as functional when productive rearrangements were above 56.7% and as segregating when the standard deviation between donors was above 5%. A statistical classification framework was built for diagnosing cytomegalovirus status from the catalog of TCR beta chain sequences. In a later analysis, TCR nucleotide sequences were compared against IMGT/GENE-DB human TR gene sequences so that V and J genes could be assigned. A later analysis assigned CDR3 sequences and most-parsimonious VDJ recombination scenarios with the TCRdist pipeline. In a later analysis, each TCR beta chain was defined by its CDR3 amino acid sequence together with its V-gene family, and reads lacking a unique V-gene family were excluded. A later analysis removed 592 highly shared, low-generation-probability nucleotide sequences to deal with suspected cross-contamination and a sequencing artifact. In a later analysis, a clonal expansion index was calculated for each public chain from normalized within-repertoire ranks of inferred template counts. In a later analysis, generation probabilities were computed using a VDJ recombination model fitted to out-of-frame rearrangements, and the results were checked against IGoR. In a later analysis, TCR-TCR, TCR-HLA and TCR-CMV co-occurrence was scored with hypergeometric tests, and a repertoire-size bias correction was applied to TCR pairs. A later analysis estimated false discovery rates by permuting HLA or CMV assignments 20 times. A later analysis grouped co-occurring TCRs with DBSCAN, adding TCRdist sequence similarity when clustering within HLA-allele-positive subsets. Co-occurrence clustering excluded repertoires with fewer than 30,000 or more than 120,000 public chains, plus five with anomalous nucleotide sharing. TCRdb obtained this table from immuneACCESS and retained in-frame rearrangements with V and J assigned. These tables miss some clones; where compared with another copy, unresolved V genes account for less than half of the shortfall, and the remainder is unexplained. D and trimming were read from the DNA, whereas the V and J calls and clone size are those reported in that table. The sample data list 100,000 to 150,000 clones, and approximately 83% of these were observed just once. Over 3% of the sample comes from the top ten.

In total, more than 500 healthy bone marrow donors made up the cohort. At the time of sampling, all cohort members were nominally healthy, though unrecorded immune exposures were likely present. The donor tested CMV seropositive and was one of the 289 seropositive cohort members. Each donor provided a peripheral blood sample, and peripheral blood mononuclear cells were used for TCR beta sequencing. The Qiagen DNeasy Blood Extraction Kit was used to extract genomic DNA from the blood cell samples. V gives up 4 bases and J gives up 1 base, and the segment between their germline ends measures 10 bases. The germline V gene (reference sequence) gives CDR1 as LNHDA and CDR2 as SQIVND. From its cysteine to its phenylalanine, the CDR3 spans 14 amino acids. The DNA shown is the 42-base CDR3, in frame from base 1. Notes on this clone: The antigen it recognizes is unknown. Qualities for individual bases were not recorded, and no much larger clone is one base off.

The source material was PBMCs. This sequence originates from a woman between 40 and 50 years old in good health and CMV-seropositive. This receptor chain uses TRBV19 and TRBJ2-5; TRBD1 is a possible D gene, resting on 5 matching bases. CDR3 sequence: CASSSRAFQETQYF. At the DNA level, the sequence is TGTGCCAGTAGTAGCAGGGCGTTCCAAGAGACCCAGTACTTC.